The entry that follows covers one TCR beta chain sequence. This CDR3 contains 15 residues. Germline V lookup: CDR1 MNHEY, CDR2 SMNVEV (reference sequence). The V segment lost 11 bases and the J segment 3 bases; nucleotides outside the gene matches: 11. The sample originates from a study of T cell responses to AZD1222 COVID-19 vaccine. On the study more broadly: The analysis combined second doses at about 4 or about 12 weeks.

Measured with immunoSEQ multiplex PCR; TCRdb has only the in-frame clones, and not every one. The sample holds about 140,000 clones, approximately 90% seen once. This sample comprised peripheral blood, obtained on day 0 of AZD1222 vaccination. The rearrangement joins TRBV27 to TRBJ2-2; 8 bases are a match to TRBD2. The receptor's source is an adult in good health. This CDR3 is CADLLEREHTGELFF. The CDR3 region has the DNA TGTGCCGACCTTCTTGAGCGGGAGCACACCGGGGAGCTGTTTTTT.